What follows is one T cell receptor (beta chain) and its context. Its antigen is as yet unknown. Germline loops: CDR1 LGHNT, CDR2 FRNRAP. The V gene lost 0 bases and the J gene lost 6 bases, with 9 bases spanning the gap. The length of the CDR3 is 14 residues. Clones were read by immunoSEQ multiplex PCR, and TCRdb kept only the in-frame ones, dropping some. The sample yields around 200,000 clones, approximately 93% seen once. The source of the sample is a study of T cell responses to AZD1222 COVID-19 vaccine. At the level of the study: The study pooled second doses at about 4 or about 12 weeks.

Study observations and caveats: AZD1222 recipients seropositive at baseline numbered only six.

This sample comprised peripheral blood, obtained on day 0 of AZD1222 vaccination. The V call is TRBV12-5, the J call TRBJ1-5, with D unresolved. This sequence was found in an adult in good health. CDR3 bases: TGTGCTAGTGGTTTGGTGGCGGGGAGTCAGCCCCAGCATTTT. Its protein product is CASGLVAGSQPQHF. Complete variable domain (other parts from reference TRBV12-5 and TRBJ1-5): DARVTQTPRHKVTEMGQEVTMRCQPILGHNTVFWYRQTMMQGLELLAYFRNRAPLDDSGMPKDRFSAEMPDATLATLKIQPSEPRDSAVYFCASGLVAGSQPQHFGDGTRLSIL.